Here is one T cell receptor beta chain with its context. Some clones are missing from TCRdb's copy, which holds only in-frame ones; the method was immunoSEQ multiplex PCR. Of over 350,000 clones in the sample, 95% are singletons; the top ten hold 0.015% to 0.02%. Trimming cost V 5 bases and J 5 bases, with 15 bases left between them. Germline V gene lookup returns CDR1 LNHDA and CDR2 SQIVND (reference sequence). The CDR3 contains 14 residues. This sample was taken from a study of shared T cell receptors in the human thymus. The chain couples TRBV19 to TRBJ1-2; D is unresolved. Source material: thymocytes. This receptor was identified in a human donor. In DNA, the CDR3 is TGTGCCAGTAGTCCCTCCCAGGATCGATATGGCTACACCTTC. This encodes CASSPSQDRYGYTF.